This TCR beta chain was identified during a study of monozygotic twins with inflammatory bowel disease. Study outcomes and limitations: Whereas healthy co-twins had higher TCRbeta diversity (inverse Simpson), IBD patients had lower diversity. Sharing of clonotypes with others was lower in IBD patients than in healthy twins, and this was especially so with disease activity.

Germline V gene lookup returns CDR1 SGDLS and CDR2 YYNGEE. This CDR3 has 16 residues. About this clonotype itself: Its cognate antigen is unknown.

The authors used 3500 ng of total RNA per TCR library. TCRdb reprocessed the 5' RACE reads and stores each CDR3 protein as one record, lacking DNA. In all, the sample yields 330,000 or so distinct CDR3 sequences. The sequencing sample was made of blood. This rearrangement joins TRBV9 to TRBJ2-3; the TCRdb D gene call, TRBD2, has no DNA to confirm it. The source is a human donor with ulcerative colitis or Crohn's disease, or a healthy co-twin of an affected twin (not recorded which). The chain's CDR3 is CASSEGQRESTDTQYF.